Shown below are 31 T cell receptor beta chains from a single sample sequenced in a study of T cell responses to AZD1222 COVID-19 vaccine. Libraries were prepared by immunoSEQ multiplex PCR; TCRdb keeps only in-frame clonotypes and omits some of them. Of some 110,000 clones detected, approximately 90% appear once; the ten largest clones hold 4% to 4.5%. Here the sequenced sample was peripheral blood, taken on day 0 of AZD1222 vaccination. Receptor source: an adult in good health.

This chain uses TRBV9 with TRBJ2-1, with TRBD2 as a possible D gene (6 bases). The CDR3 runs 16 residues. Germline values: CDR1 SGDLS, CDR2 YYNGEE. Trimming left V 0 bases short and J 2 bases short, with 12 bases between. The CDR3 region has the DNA TGTGCCAGCAGCGTAGCCCCGGGAGTGGCCTACAATGAGCAGTTCTTC. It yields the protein CASSVAPGVAYNEQFF.

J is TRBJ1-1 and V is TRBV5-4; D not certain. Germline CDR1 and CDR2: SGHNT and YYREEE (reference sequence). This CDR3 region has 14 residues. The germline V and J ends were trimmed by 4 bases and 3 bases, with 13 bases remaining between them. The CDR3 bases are TGTGCCAGCAGCAGGGTCGCCAGTGACACTGAAGCTTTCTTT. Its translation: CASSRVASDTEAFF.

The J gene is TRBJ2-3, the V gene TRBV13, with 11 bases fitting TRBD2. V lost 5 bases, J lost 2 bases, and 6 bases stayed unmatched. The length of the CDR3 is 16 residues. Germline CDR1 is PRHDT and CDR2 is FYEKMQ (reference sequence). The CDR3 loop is CASSPSLAGDTDTQYF. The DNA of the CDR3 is TGTGCCAGCAGCCCATCACTAGCGGGGGACACAGATACGCAGTATTTT.

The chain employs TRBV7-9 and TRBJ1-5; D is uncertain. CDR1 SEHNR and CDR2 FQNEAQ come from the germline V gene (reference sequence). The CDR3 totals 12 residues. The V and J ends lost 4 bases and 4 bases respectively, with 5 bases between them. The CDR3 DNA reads TGTGCCAGCAGCTCAAATAATCAGCCCCAGCATTTT. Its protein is CASSSNNQPQHF.

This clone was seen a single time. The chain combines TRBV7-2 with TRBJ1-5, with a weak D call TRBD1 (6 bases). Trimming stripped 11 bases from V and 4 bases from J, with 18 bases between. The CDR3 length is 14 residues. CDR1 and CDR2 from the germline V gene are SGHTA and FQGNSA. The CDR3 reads CAGNSEGGNQPQHF. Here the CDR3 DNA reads TGTGCCGGCAACAGCGAGGGGGGAAATCAGCCCCAGCATTTT.

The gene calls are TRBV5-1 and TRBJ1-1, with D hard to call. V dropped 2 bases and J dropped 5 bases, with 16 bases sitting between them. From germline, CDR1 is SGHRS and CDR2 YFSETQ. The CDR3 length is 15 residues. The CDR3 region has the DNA TGCGCCAGCAGCTTAAAGGATAGAGGGTGGACTGAAGCTTTCTTT. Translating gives CASSLKDRGWTEAFF.

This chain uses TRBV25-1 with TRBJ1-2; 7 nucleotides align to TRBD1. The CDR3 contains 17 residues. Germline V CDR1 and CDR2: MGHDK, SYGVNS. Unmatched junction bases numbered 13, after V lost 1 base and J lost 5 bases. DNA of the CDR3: TGTGCCAGCAGTGAATCCCGCCCGACAGGGTCGGGGTATGGCTACACCTTC. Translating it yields CASSESRPTGSGYGYTF.

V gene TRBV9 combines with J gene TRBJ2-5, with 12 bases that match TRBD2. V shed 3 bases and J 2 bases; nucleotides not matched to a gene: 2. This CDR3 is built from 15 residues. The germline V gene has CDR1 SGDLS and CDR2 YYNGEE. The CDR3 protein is CASSGGLAGQETQYF. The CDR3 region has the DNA TGTGCCAGCAGCGGCGGACTAGCGGGGCAAGAGACCCAGTACTTC.

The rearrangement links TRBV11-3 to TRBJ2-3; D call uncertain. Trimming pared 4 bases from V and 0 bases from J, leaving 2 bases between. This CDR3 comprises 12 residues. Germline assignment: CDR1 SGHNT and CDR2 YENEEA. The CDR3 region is CASSSSTDTQYF. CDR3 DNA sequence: TGTGCCAGCAGCTCTAGCACAGATACGCAGTATTTT.

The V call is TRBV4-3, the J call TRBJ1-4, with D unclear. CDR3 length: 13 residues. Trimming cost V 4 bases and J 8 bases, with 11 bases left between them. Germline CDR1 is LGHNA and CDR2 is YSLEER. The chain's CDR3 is CASSLGRQEKLFF. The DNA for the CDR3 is TGCGCCAGCAGCCTCGGCCGGCAGGAAAAACTGTTTTTT.

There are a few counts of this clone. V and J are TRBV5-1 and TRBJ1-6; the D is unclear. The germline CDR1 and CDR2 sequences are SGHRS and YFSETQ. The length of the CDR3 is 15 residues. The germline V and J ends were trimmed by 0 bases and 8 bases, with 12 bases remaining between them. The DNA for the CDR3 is TGCGCCAGCAGCTTGGCCGGCCGTCCGGATTCACCCCTCCACTTT. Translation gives CASSLAGRPDSPLHF. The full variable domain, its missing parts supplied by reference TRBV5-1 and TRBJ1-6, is KAGVTQTPRYLIKTRGQQVTLSCSPISGHRSVSWYQQTPGQGLQFLFEYFSETQRNKGNFPGRFSGRQFSNSRSEMNVSTLELGDSALYLCASSLAGRPDSPLHFGNGTRLTVT.

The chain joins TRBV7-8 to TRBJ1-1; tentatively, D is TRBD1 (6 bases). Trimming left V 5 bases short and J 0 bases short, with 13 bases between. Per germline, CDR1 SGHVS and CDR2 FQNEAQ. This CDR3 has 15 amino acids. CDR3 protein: CASSLRQEMNTEAFF. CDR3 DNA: TGTGCCAGCAGCCTAAGACAGGAAATGAACACTGAAGCTTTCTTT. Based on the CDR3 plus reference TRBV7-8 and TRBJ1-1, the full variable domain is GAGVSQSPRYKVAKRGQDVALRCDPISGHVSLFWYQQALGQGPEFLTYFQNEAQLDKSGLPSDRFFAERPEGSVSTLKIQRTQQEDSAVYLCASSLRQEMNTEAFFGQGTRLTVV.

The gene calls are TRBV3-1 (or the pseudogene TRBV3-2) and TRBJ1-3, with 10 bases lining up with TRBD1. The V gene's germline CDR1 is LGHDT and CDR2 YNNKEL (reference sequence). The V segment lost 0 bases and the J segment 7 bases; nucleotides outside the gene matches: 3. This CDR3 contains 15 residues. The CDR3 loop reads CASSQEVTGGNTIYF. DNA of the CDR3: TGTGCCAGCAGCCAAGAGGTGACAGGGGGCAACACCATATATTTT.

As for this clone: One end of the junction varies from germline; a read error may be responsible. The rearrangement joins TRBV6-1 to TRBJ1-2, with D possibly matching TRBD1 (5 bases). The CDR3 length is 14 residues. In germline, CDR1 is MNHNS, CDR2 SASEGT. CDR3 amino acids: CASSEGTGPYGYTF. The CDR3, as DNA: TGTGCCAGCAGCGAAGGGACGGGACCCTATGGCTACACCTTC.

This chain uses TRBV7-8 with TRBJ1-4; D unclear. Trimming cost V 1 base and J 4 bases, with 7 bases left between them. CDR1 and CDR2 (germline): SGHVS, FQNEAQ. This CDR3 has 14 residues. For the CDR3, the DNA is TGTGCCAGCAGCTTAGGGCGGTATAATGAAAAACTGTTTTTT. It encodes CASSLGRYNEKLFF.

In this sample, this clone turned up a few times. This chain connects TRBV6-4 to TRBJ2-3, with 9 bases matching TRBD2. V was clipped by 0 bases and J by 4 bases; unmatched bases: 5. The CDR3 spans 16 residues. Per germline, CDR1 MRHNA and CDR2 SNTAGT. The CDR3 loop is CASSDSVAGVADTQYF. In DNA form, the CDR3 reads TGTGCCAGCAGTGACTCGGTAGCGGGGGTGGCAGATACGCAGTATTTT.

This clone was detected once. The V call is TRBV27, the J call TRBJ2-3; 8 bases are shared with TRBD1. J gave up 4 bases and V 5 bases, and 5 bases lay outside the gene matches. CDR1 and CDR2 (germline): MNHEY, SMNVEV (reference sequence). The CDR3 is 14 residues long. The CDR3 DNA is TGTGCCAGCAGTCCGGACAGGGTCCCAGATACGCAGTATTTT. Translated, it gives CASSPDRVPDTQYF.

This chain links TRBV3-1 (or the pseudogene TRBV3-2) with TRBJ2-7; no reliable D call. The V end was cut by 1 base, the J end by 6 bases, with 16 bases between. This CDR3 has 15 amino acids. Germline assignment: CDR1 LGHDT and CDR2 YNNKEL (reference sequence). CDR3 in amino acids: CASSQVASSKIEQYF. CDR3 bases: TGTGCCAGCAGCCAAGTTGCGAGCTCAAAGATCGAGCAGTACTTC.

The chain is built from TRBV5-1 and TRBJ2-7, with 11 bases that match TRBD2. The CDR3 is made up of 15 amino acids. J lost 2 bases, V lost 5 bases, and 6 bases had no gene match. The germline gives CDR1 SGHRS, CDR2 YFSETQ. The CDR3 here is CASSSTGLAAYEQYF. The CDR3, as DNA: TGCGCCAGCAGTAGCACGGGACTAGCGGCCTACGAGCAGTACTTC.

CDR3 in DNA: TGTGCCAGCAGCCAAACGGGACCCGTTACCGATGAGCAGTTCTTC. Its translation: CASSQTGPVTDEQFF. V usage is TRBV7-8 and J usage is TRBJ2-1; the D gene could be TRBD1 or TRBD2 (5 bases each). The germline CDR1 and CDR2 sequences are SGHVS and FQNEAQ. CDR3 length equals 15 residues. V dropped 5 bases and J dropped 8 bases, with 19 bases sitting between them.

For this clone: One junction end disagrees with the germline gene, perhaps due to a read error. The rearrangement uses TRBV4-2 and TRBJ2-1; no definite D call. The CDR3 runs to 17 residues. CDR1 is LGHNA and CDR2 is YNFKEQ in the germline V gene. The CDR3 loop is CASSQDLRPLSHNEQFF. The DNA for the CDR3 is TGTGCCAGCAGCCAAGACCTCCGGCCCCTCTCCCACAATGAGCAGTTCTTC.

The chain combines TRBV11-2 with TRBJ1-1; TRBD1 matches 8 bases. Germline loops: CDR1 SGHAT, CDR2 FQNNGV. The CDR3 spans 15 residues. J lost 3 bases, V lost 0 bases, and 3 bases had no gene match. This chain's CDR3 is CASSLDRGLDTEAFF. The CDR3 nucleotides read TGTGCCAGCAGCTTAGACAGGGGGCTGGACACTGAAGCTTTCTTT. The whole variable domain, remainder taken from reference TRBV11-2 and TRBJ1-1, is EAGVAQSPRYKIIEKRQSVAFWCNPISGHATLYWYQQILGQGPKLLIQFQNNGVVDDSQLPKDRFSAERLKGVDSTLKIQPAKLEDSAVYLCASSLDRGLDTEAFFGQGTRLTVV.

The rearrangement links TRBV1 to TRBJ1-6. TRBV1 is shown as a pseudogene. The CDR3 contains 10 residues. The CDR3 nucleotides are TGCACCAGCAGCCCCAGTGGACTCCACTTT. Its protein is CTSSPSGLHF.

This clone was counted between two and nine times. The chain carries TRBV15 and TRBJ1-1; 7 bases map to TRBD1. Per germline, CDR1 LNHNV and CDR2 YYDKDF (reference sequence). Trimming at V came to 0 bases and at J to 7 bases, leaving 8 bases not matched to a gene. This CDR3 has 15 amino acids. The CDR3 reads CATSRDDRASVEAFF. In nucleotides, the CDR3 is TGTGCCACCAGCAGAGATGACAGGGCGTCTGTTGAAGCTTTCTTT.

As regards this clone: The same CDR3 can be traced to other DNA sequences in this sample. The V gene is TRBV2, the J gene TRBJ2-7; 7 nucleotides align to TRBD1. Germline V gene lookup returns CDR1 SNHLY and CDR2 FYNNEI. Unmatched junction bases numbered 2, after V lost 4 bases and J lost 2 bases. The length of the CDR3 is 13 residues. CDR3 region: CASSGQGPYEQYF. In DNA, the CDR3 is TGTGCCAGCAGTGGACAGGGCCCCTACGAGCAGTACTTC. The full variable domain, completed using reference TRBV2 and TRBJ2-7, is EPEVTQTPSHQVTQMGQEVILRCVPISNHLYFYWYRQILGQKVEFLVSFYNNEISEKSEIFDDQFSVERPDGSNFTLKIRSTKLEDSAMYFCASSGQGPYEQYFGPGTRLTVT.

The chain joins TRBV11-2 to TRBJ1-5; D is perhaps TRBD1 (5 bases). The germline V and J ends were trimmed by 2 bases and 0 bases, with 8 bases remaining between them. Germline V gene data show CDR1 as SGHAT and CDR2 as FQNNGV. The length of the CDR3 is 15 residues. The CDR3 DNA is TGTGCCAGCAGCTTATCAGGGTTTAGCAATCAGCCCCAGCATTTT. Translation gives CASSLSGFSNQPQHF. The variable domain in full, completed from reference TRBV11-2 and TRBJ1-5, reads EAGVAQSPRYKIIEKRQSVAFWCNPISGHATLYWYQQILGQGPKLLIQFQNNGVVDDSQLPKDRFSAERLKGVDSTLKIQPAKLEDSAVYLCASSLSGFSNQPQHFGDGTRLSIL.

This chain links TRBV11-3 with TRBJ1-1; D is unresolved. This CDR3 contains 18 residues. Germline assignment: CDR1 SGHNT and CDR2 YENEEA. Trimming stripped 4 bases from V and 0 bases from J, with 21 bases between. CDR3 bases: TGTGCCAGCAGCTCATCGTTGGGTTTTTATTCGGTGAACACTGAAGCTTTCTTT. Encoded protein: CASSSSLGFYSVNTEAFF. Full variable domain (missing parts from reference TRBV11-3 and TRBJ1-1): EAGVVQSPRYKIIEKKQPVAFWCNPISGHNTLYWYLQNLGQGPELLIRYENEEAVDDSQLPKDRFSAERLKGVDSTLKIQPAELGDSAVYLCASSSSLGFYSVNTEAFFGQGTRLTVV.

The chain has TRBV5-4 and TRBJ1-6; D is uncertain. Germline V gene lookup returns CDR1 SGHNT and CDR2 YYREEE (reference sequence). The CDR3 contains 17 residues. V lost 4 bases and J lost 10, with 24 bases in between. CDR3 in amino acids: CASSPRSAGEIGSPLHF. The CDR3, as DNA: TGTGCCAGCAGCCCGAGGTCGGCAGGTGAAATAGGATCACCCCTCCACTTT. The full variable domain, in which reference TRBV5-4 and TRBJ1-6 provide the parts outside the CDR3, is ETGVTQSPTHLIKTRGQQVTLRCSSQSGHNTVSWYQQALGQGPQFIFQYYREEENGRGNFPPRFSGLQFPNYSSELNVNALELDDSALYLCASSPRSAGEIGSPLHFGNGTRLTVT.

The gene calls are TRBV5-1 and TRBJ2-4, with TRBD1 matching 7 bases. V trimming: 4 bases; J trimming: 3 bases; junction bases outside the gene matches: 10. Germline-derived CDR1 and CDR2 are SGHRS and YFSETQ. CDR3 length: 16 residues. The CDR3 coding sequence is TGCGCCAGCAGCCCCATACAGGGGCCGGGCAAAAACATTCAGTACTTC. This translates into CASSPIQGPGKNIQYF.

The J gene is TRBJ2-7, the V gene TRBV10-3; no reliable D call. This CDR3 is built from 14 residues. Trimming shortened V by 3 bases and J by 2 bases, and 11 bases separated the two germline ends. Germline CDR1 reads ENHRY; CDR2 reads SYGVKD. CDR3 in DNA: TGTGCCATCAGTGACCCCGGACGGGCCTACGAGCAGTACTTC. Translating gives CAISDPGRAYEQYF.

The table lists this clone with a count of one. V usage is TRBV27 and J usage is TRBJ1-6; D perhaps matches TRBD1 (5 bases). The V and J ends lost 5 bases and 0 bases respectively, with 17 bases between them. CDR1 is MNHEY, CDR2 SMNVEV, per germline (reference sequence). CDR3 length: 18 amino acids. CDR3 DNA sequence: TGTGCCAGCAGTCCTTCCGGGACTGTCAACTCCTATAATTCACCCCTCCACTTT. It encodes CASSPSGTVNSYNSPLHF.